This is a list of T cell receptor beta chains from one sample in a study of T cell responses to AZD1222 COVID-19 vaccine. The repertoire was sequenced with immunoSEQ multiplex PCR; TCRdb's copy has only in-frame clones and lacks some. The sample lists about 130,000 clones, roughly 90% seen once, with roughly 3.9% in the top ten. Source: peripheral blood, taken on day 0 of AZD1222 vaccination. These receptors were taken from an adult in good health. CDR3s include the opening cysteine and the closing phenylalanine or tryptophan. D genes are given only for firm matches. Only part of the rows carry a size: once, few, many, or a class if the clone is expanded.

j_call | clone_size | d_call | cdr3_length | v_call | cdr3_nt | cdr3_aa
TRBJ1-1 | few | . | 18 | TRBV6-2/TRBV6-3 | TGTGCCAGCAGTTACGATGGCCGGCGGCGGGGACTAAACACTGAAGCTTTCTTT | CASSYDGRRRGLNTEAFF
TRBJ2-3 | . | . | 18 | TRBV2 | TGTGCCAGCAGTGAGACGGGAGTCTCTCCCGCGGACACAGATACGCAGTATTTT | CASSETGVSPADTDTQYF
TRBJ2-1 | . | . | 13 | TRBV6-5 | TGTGCCAGCAGGGGATCTGGCGCAGGAAGGCCGTTCTTC | CASRGSGAGRPFF
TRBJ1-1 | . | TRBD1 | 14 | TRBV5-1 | TGCGCCAGCAGCAATCACAGGGGAGGGGCTGAAGCTTTCTTT | CASSNHRGGAEAFF
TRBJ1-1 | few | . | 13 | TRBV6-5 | TGTGCCAGCAGTCCCTGGTTGGACACTGAAGCTTTCTTT | CASSPWLDTEAFF
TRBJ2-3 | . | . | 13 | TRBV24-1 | TGTGCCACCAGACAGGACCTCACAGATACGCAGTATTTT | CATRQDLTDTQYF
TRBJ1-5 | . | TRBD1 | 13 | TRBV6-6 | TGTGCCACACACGGGGACAGGGCCTACGCCCAGCATTTT | CATHGDRAYAQHF
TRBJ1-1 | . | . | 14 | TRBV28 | TGTGCCAGCAGGCAGGGACAAAGAACGTCGGAAGCTTTCTTT | CASRQGQRTSEAFF
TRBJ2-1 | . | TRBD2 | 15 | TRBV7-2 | TGTGCCAGCAGCTTAACTAGCGGGTCGGCCCGAGGGCAGTTCTTC | CASSLTSGSARGQFF
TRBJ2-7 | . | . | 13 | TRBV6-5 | TGTGCCAGCAGCCGGCCCCGGAGTGGCGAGCAGTACTTC | CASSRPRSGEQYF
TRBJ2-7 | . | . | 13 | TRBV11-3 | TGTGCCAGCAGCTTCGGGGAGGACTACGAGCAGTACTTC | CASSFGEDYEQYF
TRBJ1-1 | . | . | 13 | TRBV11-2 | TGTGCCAGCAGCTCGAGGGAGGCACTGAAGGCTTTCTTT | CASSSREALKAFF
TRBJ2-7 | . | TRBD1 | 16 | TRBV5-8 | TGTGCCAGCAGCCCTGGGGACAGGGTGGAAGTCAGCGAGCAGTACTTC | CASSPGDRVEVSEQYF
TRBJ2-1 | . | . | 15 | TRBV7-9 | TGTGCCAGCAGGCCTACAGGGTCAGGGTACAATGAGCAGTTCTTC | CASRPTGSGYNEQFF